This T cell receptor beta chain was documented in a study of CD8+ T cells in alopecia areata (dated by TCRdb to the late 2010s). For the study in its entirety: The treated patients, all with moderate-to-severe alopecia areata, were enrolled in an open-label pilot trial of oral tofacitinib given at 5 to 10 mg twice daily. Patients stayed on tofacitinib for 6 to 18 months and then had 6 months of follow-up off drug so that delayed response and recurrence could be assessed. For the treated patients, the SALT score, which quantifies what percentage of scalp surface area is affected, served as the measure of disease severity. In both human patients and the C3H/HeJ mouse model, the study applied high-throughput TCRbeta sequencing to look at T cell clonal expansion in alopecia areata. In humans, TCRbeta sequencing was performed on scalp tissue and on sorted CD4+ and CD8+ peripheral blood T cells from healthy controls and from patients with patchy or totalis/universalis alopecia areata. Patients on tofacitinib were biopsied at baseline and after 4 and 24 weeks of treatment, and several of the patients also had a later scalp biopsy. Scalp clonality was compared across normal scalp (n=4), patchy alopecia areata scalp (n=8), and alopecia totalis/universalis scalp (n=8). RNA was obtained with the PAXgene miRNA kit for fixed scalp, the miRNeasy kit for PBMCs, and the RNeasy kit for mouse skin. Amplification of TCRbeta CDR3 regions was done by immunoSEQ multiplex PCR using 35 Vbeta forward primers and 13 Jbeta reverse primers. What the authors observed across the whole study: Unlike mouse skin, where gammadelta T cells dominate, normal human skin contains resident alphabeta T cells that get sequenced too, which complicates analysis of the scalp TCR repertoire. During tofacitinib treatment, many expanded lesional clones stuck around in both scalp and blood, and this persistence may partly explain why relapse happens after treatment is stopped. Because the treated cohort was small and had only one nonresponder, larger studies are needed to examine links between baseline CD8+ expansion and response. Lesional scalp, especially in alopecia totalis/universalis, showed higher clonality and more expanded CD8+ clones than normal scalp, suggesting antigenic drive. Scalp clonality and the number of expanded CD8+ clones among the top 100 scalp clones were significantly decreased by tofacitinib. Shared TCR sequences between patients were less evident than in mice, which may be partly attributable to HLA diversity in the patient population.

The protocol used for the library was the immunoSEQ multiplex PCR assay. RNA was extracted from all samples and reverse transcribed into cDNA, which served as template for TCR sequencing. First-strand cDNA was synthesized with SuperScript III using a 2:1 mix of oligo-dT and random hexamers. A synthetic immune receptor repertoire was used to assess amplification bias, and residual bias was removed computationally. In the original analysis: After raw reads were preprocessed to remove errors, the CDR3 was defined following IMGT conventions as running from the conserved cysteine to phenylalanine. To get clonality, Shannon entropy was normalized by log2 of the number of productive unique TCRs and the result was subtracted from 1. Whether scalp clones were CD4 or CD8 was inferred by matching scalp TCRbeta sequences against CD4 and CD8 repertoires sorted from blood. The source is immuneACCESS, and TCRdb retained only in-frame sequences with V and J called. Part of the clones is not carried over; for the studies checked, unresolved V genes explain less than half of this, and the remainder is unexplained. The V and J calls and the clone size are those of that table, but D and trimming were determined from the DNA. The sample contains approximately 210,000 clones, 60% of them found a single time. Of the sample, 0.85% to 1.3% is held by the ten largest clones.

From the cysteine up to the phenylalanine, the CDR3 has a length of 14 residues. Only the CDR3 DNA is retained, 42 bases long and in frame from the first base. The germline V gene specifies LGHNT as CDR1 and FRNRAP as CDR2. V lost 7 bases and J lost 4 bases, and the count of bases not matched to a germline gene is 9. According to the study, the label for this sample's time point signals: 24 weeks on oral tofacitinib. According to the study, the label for this sample's treatment or condition signals: oral pan-JAK inhibitor, 5-10 mg twice daily. Lesional scalp punch biopsies and peripheral blood were collected from alopecia areata patients. PBMCs were isolated by density centrifugation and stained for CD3, CD4 and CD8, and CD4+ and CD8+ T cells were sorted on a FACSAria. This clone has a handful of counts. What antigen it recognizes has not been identified. No quality values exist for individual bases; no much larger clone is one base distant.

This chain joins TRBV12-5 to TRBJ1-1, and TRBD1 aligns with 7 junction nucleotides. This sequence originates from a human donor with alopecia areata. The starting material was CD4+ T cells sorted from blood, obtained at week 24, from a patient treated with tofacitinib. In nucleotide form, the sequence is TGTGCTAGTGCCCGACAGGGTTGGGGCACTGAAGCTTTCTTT. The translation is CASARQGWGTEAFF. Reference TRBV12-5 and TRBJ1-1 genes cover what lies past the CDR3, so the full variable domain is DARVTQTPRHKVTEMGQEVTMRCQPILGHNTVFWYRQTMMQGLELLAYFRNRAPLDDSGMPKDRFSAEMPDATLATLKIQPSEPRDSAVYFCASARQGWGTEAFFGQGTRLTVV.